This TCR beta chain was profiled in a study of blood T cell repertoires in COVID-19. About the study: Some COVID-19 samples were acute and others convalescent; all came from the United States, Italy and Spain. Sources were T cells, B-cell-depleted T cells, or PBMCs; the material itself was cDNA or gDNA.

Authors' methods: Cell counts per sample came from amplifying reference gene primers. The repertoire was sequenced with immunoSEQ multiplex PCR; TCRdb's copy has only in-frame clones and lacks some. V and J calls and clone size come straight from that table; D and trimming were deduced from the DNA. The sample holds about 64,000 clones; around 82% are singletons and the top ten take 14%. The table lists this clone with a count of one. Trimming removed 2 bases at V and 4 bases at J, with 11 bases between. The CDR3 runs to 14 residues. Germline assignment: CDR1 SGDLS and CDR2 YYNGEE. Patients at the Seattle site were enrolled during active infection and followed longitudinally.

The sequencing input was peripheral blood. This chain joins TRBV9 and TRBJ2-3; possible D gene TRBD2, 5 bases. This TCR was recovered from a man aged 55 to 70 with COVID-19, enrolled during active disease. CDR3 in amino acids: CASSVLGLADTQYF. The CDR3 DNA follows: TGTGCCAGCAGCGTTCTAGGACTGGCAGATACGCAGTATTTT.